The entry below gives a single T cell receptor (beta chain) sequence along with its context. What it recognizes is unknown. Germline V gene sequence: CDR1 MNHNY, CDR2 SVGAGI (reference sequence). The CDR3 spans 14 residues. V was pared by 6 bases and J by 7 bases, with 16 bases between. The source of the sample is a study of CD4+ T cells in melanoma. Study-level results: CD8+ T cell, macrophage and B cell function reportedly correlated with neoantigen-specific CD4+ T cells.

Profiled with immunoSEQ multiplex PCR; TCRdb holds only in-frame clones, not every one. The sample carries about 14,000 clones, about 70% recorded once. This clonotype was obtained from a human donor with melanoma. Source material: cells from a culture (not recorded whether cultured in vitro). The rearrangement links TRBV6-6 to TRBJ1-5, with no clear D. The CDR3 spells CASSRFFGGQPQHF. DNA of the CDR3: TGTGCCAGCAGCCGATTCTTCGGTGGACAGCCCCAGCATTTT.